These 31 T cell receptor beta chains originate from one sample sequenced in a study of blood T cell repertoires in COVID-19. Libraries were prepared by immunoSEQ multiplex PCR; TCRdb keeps only in-frame clonotypes and omits some of them. The top ten hold 12% of the sample, which has over 65,000 clones, around 80% seen once. The material sequenced was peripheral blood. Every receptor here comes from a middle-aged woman with active or convalescent COVID-19.

J is TRBJ2-5 and V is TRBV19; the match to TRBD2 covers 11 bases. CDR3 length: 17 residues. Looked up from germline, CDR1 is LNHDA and CDR2 is SQIVND (reference sequence). Trimming removed 3 bases from V and 4 bases from J; junction bases left unmatched: 10. This CDR3 is CASSIGTSGSLVETQYF. CDR3 bases: TGTGCCAGTAGTATTGGAACTAGCGGGAGTTTAGTAGAGACCCAGTACTTC.

This clone showed up just once. This sequence joins TRBV3-1 (or the pseudogene TRBV3-2) and TRBJ1-1; D is ambiguous. From germline, CDR1 is LGHDT and CDR2 YNNKEL (reference sequence). The CDR3 is 14 amino acids. V was pared by 0 bases and J by 1 base, with 6 bases between. DNA of the CDR3: TGTGCCAGCAGCCAAGATCTCGGGAACACTGAAGCTTTCTTT. As protein: CASSQDLGNTEAFF.

There are a few counts of this clone. The V and J genes are TRBV4-2 and TRBJ1-5; D perhaps matches TRBD1 (6 bases). The CDR3 is made up of 12 amino acids. V lost 9 bases and J 5 bases, leaving 11 bases between the germline ends. The germline CDR1 and CDR2 sequences are LGHNA and YNFKEQ. The CDR3: CAREGGDQPQHF. In DNA form, the CDR3 reads TGTGCCAGAGAGGGGGGGGATCAGCCCCAGCATTTT.

This sequence joins TRBV7-2 and TRBJ1-2, with a possible D match to TRBD1 (6 bases). Germline CDR1 and CDR2: SGHTA and FQGNSA. Trimming stripped 3 bases from V and 3 bases from J, with 8 bases between. The CDR3 is 13 amino acids. The CDR3 coding sequence is TGTGCCAGCAGCTTGACAGGTGACTATGGCTACACCTTC. Protein sequence: CASSLTGDYGYTF.

The chain carries TRBV7-9 and TRBJ2-7; D is perhaps TRBD1 (6 bases). From germline, CDR1 is SEHNR and CDR2 FQNEAQ (reference sequence). The V gene lost 3 bases and the J gene lost 5 bases, with 11 bases spanning the gap. The CDR3 is 13 residues long. CDR3 sequence reads: CASSFGQGNEQYF. The CDR3 coding sequence is TGTGCCAGCAGCTTCGGGCAGGGGAACGAGCAGTACTTC.

The table lists this clone with a few counts. This chain uses TRBV3-1 (or the pseudogene TRBV3-2) with TRBJ1-5, with D perhaps matching TRBD1 (6 bases). The CDR3 extends over 13 amino acids. The ends were cut back, 7 bases at V and 5 bases at J, with 12 bases in the middle. CDR1 and CDR2 (germline): LGHDT, YNNKEL (reference sequence). DNA of the CDR3: TGTGCCAGCATAGCCAGGGGCGATCAGCCCCAGCATTTT. This encodes CASIARGDQPQHF.

This rearrangement joins TRBV10-3 to TRBJ1-3, with 7 nucleotides matching TRBD1. V trimming: 5 bases; J trimming: 0 bases; junction bases outside the gene matches: 4. Germline CDR1 ENHRY, CDR2 SYGVKD. CDR3 size: 15 residues. The CDR3 is CAISRDSFSGNTIYF. CDR3 DNA: TGTGCCATCAGTAGGGACAGCTTCTCTGGAAACACCATATATTTT.

This clone was recorded only once. This rearrangement joins TRBV5-1 to TRBJ2-6, with 10 positions matching TRBD1. The CDR3 loop spans 17 amino acids. Germline CDR1 and CDR2: SGHRS and YFSETQ. Trimming cost V 3 bases and J 0 bases; bases outside gene matches: 3. DNA for the CDR3: TGCGCCAGCAGCTGGGGGACAGGGGCCTCTGGGGCCAACGTCCTGACTTTC. As protein: CASSWGTGASGANVLTF.

V is TRBV9 and J is TRBJ2-7; the D gene is possibly TRBD1 (6 bases). The CDR3 is 15 amino acids. Germline V CDR1 and CDR2: SGDLS, YYNGEE. V lost 4 bases to trimming and J lost 3 bases, with 17 bases between them. As DNA, the CDR3 is TGTGCCAGCAGCTACGGACAGACCCATGACTACGAGCAGTACTTC. This sequence encodes CASSYGQTHDYEQYF.

Here the CDR3 reads CASSLRPGNEQFF. The CDR3 region has the DNA TGTGCCAGCAGCTTAAGACCAGGCAATGAGCAGTTCTTC. The V and J genes are TRBV7-3 and TRBJ2-1; D not certain. This CDR3 region has 13 residues. Trimming stripped 1 base from V and 6 bases from J, with 7 bases between. Germline assignment: CDR1 SGHTA and CDR2 FQGTGA.

This chain joins TRBV7-3 and TRBJ2-5; D may be TRBD2 (6 bases). The germline V and J ends were trimmed by 5 bases and 1 base, with 8 bases remaining between them. CDR1 is SGHTA, CDR2 FQGTGA, per germline. The CDR3 is 13 residues long. The CDR3: CASSPGSQETQYF. For the CDR3, the DNA is TGTGCCAGCAGCCCCGGGAGCCAAGAGACCCAGTACTTC.

J is TRBJ2-3 and V is TRBV18; D uncertain. This CDR3 is 14 amino acids long. Trimming removed 2 bases from V and 10 bases from J, with 16 bases in between. CDR1 is KGHSH and CDR2 is LQKENI in the germline V gene. CDR3 in amino acids: CASSPWASLGAQYF. CDR3 bases: TGTGCCAGCTCACCATGGGCCTCGTTGGGTGCGCAGTATTTT. Full variable domain (outside the CDR3, taken from reference TRBV18 and TRBJ2-3): NAGVMQNPRHLVRRRGQEARLRCSPMKGHSHVYWYRQLPEEGLKFMVYLQKENIIDESGMPKERFSAEFPKEGPSILRIQQVVRGDSAAYFCASSPWASLGAQYFGPGTRLTVL.

The gene calls are TRBV19 and TRBJ1-1; unclear D gene. V gave up 3 bases and J gave up 10 bases, with 12 bases separating them. The CDR3 loop spans 12 amino acids. Germline V CDR1 and CDR2: LNHDA, SQIVND (reference sequence). CDR3 region: CASSIGNLGAFF. The CDR3 DNA follows: TGTGCCAGTAGTATCGGAAACCTAGGAGCTTTCTTT.

This chain links TRBV28 with TRBJ2-6; TRBD1 agrees at 7 bases. Per germline, CDR1 MDHEN and CDR2 SYDVKM. This CDR3 region has 18 residues. V lost 10 bases and J lost 0; bases outside the gene matches: 15. CDR3 DNA: TGTGCCACTAGAGGGAACAGGGGAACCTCCTCTGGGGCCAACGTCCTGACTTTC. This translates into CATRGNRGTSSGANVLTF.

V usage is TRBV12-5 and J usage is TRBJ2-5; no clear D. The CDR3 is 13 amino acids. Trimming stripped 2 bases from V and 5 bases from J, with 9 bases between. Germline V gene lookup returns CDR1 LGHNT and CDR2 FRNRAP. The CDR3 region has the DNA TGTGCTAGTGGTTTGAATCAGTTTGAGACCCAGTACTTC. This encodes CASGLNQFETQYF.

The chain uses TRBV7-3 and TRBJ2-1, with TRBD2 matching 9 bases. The V and J ends lost 5 bases and 6 bases, in that order; junction bases with no gene match: 8. The CDR3 covers 15 residues. The germline CDR1 and CDR2 sequences are SGHTA and FQGTGA. CDR3 in DNA: TGTGCCAGCAGCGGCCTAGCGGGATCGAGCAATGAGCAGTTCTTC. This translates into CASSGLAGSSNEQFF.

The V gene is TRBV24-1, the J gene TRBJ2-2, with D unclear. Germline values: CDR1 KGHDR, CDR2 SFDVKD. The CDR3 consists of 14 residues. V was pared by 4 bases and J by 3 bases, with 8 bases between. The DNA for the CDR3 is TGTGCCACCAGTGAAGACTTCTACACCGGGGAGCTGTTTTTT. It encodes CATSEDFYTGELFF.

V is TRBV6-5 and J is TRBJ2-5; a possible D gene is TRBD1 (6 bases). The CDR3 loop spans 15 amino acids. CDR1 and CDR2 from the germline V gene are MNHEY and SVGAGI. Trimming shortened V by 0 bases and J by 7 bases, and 15 bases separated the two germline ends. CDR3: CASSYSQGGKTTQYF. The CDR3 DNA follows: TGTGCCAGCAGTTACTCCCAAGGGGGAAAAACGACCCAGTACTTC.

The genes are TRBV11-2 and TRBJ1-2; D is ambiguous. The CDR3 runs 13 residues. CDR1 and CDR2 (germline): SGHAT, FQNNGV. Trimming removed 3 bases from V and 3 bases from J, with 8 bases in between. This CDR3 is CASSLASDYGYTF. The CDR3 nucleotides read TGTGCCAGCAGCTTGGCCAGTGACTATGGCTACACCTTC.

The chain joins TRBV7-8 to TRBJ2-1; TRBD1 matches 10 bases. The J segment lost 0 bases and the V segment lost 3 bases, leaving 2 bases of the junction unmatched. The CDR3 has 16 residues. Germline V CDR1 and CDR2: SGHVS, FQNEAQ. The CDR3 loop reads CASSLRTGGSYNEQFF. CDR3 DNA: TGTGCCAGCAGCTTGAGGACAGGGGGCTCCTACAATGAGCAGTTCTTC.

The chain combines TRBV29-1 with TRBJ1-5; 7 positions agree with TRBD1. With 6 bases clipped from V and 6 bases from J, the junction kept 8 bases outside the gene matches. In germline, CDR1 is SQVTM, CDR2 ANQGSEA. The CDR3 spans 13 residues. The CDR3 DNA follows: TGCAGCGTAAAGGGGGCATTGGGTCAGCCCCAGCATTTT. It encodes CSVKGALGQPQHF.

This clone was observed a handful of times. V and J are TRBV2 and TRBJ2-1, with D hard to call. This CDR3 is built from 14 residues. Germline CDR1 is SNHLY and CDR2 is FYNNEI. Deletions cut 4 bases from V and 0 bases from J, with 7 bases between. The CDR3 loop reads CASSGTSSYNEQFF. CDR3 coding DNA: TGTGCCAGCAGTGGAACAAGCTCCTACAATGAGCAGTTCTTC.

The J gene is TRBJ2-2, the V gene TRBV21-1; the table gives TRBD1 as D, unverified against the DNA. TRBV21-1 is noted as a pseudogene. This CDR3 region has 17 residues. CDR3 loop: CASTNVEGAKNTGELFF. The CDR3, as DNA: TGTGCCAGCACCAATGTTGAGGGGGCTAAGAACACCGGGGAGCTGTTTTTT.

This chain uses TRBV24-1 with TRBJ1-2; D not certain. Germline CDR1 and CDR2: KGHDR and SFDVKD. V was shortened by 4 bases and J by 3 bases, with 11 bases between the two germline ends. This CDR3 has 14 amino acids. CDR3 nucleotides: TGTGCCACCAGTGACCCAGATTTGGACTATGGCTACACCTTC. Translation: CATSDPDLDYGYTF.

The CDR3 region has the DNA TGTGCCAGCAGTCTCCGACAGGGGGCAGATACGCAGTATTTT. It translates to CASSLRQGADTQYF. This chain joins TRBV27 and TRBJ2-3; 9 positions agree with TRBD1. V gave up 5 bases and J gave up 4 bases; unmatched junction bases: 4. CDR1 and CDR2 from the germline V gene are MNHEY and SMNVEV (reference sequence). CDR3 size: 14 residues.

This chain links TRBV28 with TRBJ1-4; 7 bases agree with TRBD1. Germline CDR1 reads MDHEN; CDR2 reads SYDVKM. With 3 bases clipped from V and 5 bases from J, the junction kept 6 bases outside the gene matches. The CDR3 consists of 15 residues. CDR3 in DNA: TGTGCCAGCAGTTTTTTTCCGACAGGGAATGAAAAACTGTTTTTT. Amino acid sequence: CASSFFPTGNEKLFF.

The chain links TRBV6-6 to TRBJ1-2; a possible D gene is TRBD1 (5 bases). V lost 0 bases and J 4 bases, leaving 9 bases between the germline ends. This CDR3 is 14 amino acids long. Germline lookup yields CDR1 MNHNY and CDR2 SVGAGI (reference sequence). CDR3 sequence (DNA): TGTGCCAGCAGTTACTCTCGCACAGGCTATGGCTACACCTTC. It translates to CASSYSRTGYGYTF.

Points on this clone: Relative to the germline gene, one junction end is altered; a read error may explain this. This sequence joins TRBV7-2 and TRBJ1-1; D gene unclear. The CDR3 runs to 13 residues. Germline CDR1 is SGHTA and CDR2 is FQGNSA. CDR3 bases: TGTGCCAGCGGCTTAAGCTCATCGACTGAAGCTTTCTTT. This translates into CASGLSSSTEAFF.

This sequence joins TRBV7-2 and TRBJ1-2, with a tentative D call TRBD1 (6 bases). Per germline, CDR1 SGHTA and CDR2 FQGNSA. This CDR3 comprises 16 residues. V lost 2 bases to trimming and J lost 6 bases, with 19 bases between them. The CDR3 region has the DNA TGTGCCAGCAGCTTAACCCCAACAGGGTCGGAAAATGGCTACACCTTC. Its translation: CASSLTPTGSENGYTF.

V is TRBV27 and J is TRBJ1-2; tentative D call: TRBD1 (6 bases). The CDR3 consists of 17 residues. Deletions cut 9 bases from V and 4 bases from J, with 27 bases between. CDR1 is MNHEY and CDR2 is SMNVEV in the germline V gene (reference sequence). CDR3 sequence (DNA): TGTGCCAGGCTGCCAAACAGGGACCGCGAGGCCGTCTATGGCTACACCTTC. Amino acid sequence: CARLPNRDREAVYGYTF.

This clone was observed once. The chain is built from TRBV2 and TRBJ1-2; no clear D. Germline V gives CDR1 SNHLY, CDR2 FYNNEI. CDR3 size: 12 residues. V was cut by 4 bases and J by 7 bases, with 10 bases left in between. The CDR3 region is CASSALPTGYTF. CDR3 sequence (DNA): TGTGCCAGCAGTGCGCTTCCTACTGGCTACACCTTC.